This T cell receptor (beta chain) derives from a study of blood T cell repertoires in COVID-19. Turning to the study itself: T cells, B-cell-depleted T cells, or PBMCs provided the cDNA or gDNA that served as material.

Assay: immunoSEQ multiplex PCR; the TCRdb copy retains only in-frame clones and omits some. The data show around 190,000 clones, around 76% seen once. The V gene end was trimmed by 8 bases and the J gene end by 2 bases; junction bases not matched to a gene: 1. The CDR3 extends over 13 amino acids. Germline assignment: CDR1 MNHEY and CDR2 SVGAGI. The gene calls are TRBV6-5 and TRBJ1-5; 9 nucleotides align to TRBD1. This clonotype was sampled from a woman between 55 and 75 years old with COVID-19, enrolled during active disease. The sample comprised peripheral blood. This chain's CDR3 is CASGDRGNQPQHF. CDR3 DNA: TGTGCCAGCGGGGACAGGGGCAATCAGCCCCAGCATTTT.